Listed here are 2 T cell receptor beta chains from one sample, sequenced in a study of T-cell memory formation after mild COVID-19. Using its own MiXCR run on the 5' RACE reads, TCRdb lists one record per CDR3 protein. Of about 200,000 distinct CDR3 sequences listed, 18% are singletons. Material for sequencing was PBMCs or a T cell subset sorted from them (not recorded which). The receptors shown here come from an adult woman who had mild COVID-19 (a few samples of this study predate the infection). Cell type and time point are not known.

This clonotype was seen only a few times. CDR3 in amino acids: CASSSPKDRNTEAFF. The CDR3 region has the DNA TGTGCCAGCAGCTCCCCGAAGGACAGAAACACTGAAGCTTTCTTT. This sequence joins TRBV7-9 and TRBJ1-1, with D possibly TRBD1 on 6 matching bases. The CDR3 runs 15 residues. Looked up from germline, CDR1 is SEHNR and CDR2 is FQNEAQ (reference sequence). The V gene lost 4 bases and the J gene lost 2 bases, with 14 bases spanning the gap.

In this sample, this clonotype turned up a few times. The chain has TRBV19 and TRBJ1-5; TRBD1 is a possible D gene (6 bases). CDR3 size: 16 residues. Germline assignment: CDR1 LNHDA and CDR2 SQIVND (reference sequence). V was trimmed by 4 bases and J by 0 bases, leaving 13 bases between them. CDR3 residues: CASSTPRGVSNQPQHF. The CDR3, as DNA: TGTGCCAGTAGTACCCCTAGGGGGGTTAGCAATCAGCCCCAGCATTTT.